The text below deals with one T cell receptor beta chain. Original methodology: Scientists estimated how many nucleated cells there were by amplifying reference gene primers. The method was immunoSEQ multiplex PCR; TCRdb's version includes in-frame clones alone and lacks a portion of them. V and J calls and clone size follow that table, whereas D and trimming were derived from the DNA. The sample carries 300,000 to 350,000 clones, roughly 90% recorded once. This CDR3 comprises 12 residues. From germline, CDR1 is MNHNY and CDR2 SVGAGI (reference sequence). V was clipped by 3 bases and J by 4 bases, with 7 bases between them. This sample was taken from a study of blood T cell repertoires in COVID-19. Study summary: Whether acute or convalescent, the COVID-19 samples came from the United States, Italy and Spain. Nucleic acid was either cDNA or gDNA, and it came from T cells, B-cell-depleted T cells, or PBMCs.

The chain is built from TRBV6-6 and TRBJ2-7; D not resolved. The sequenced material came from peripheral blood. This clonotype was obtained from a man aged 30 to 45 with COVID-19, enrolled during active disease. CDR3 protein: CASSYVGYEQYF. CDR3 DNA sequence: TGTGCCAGCAGTTATGTCGGGTACGAGCAGTACTTC.